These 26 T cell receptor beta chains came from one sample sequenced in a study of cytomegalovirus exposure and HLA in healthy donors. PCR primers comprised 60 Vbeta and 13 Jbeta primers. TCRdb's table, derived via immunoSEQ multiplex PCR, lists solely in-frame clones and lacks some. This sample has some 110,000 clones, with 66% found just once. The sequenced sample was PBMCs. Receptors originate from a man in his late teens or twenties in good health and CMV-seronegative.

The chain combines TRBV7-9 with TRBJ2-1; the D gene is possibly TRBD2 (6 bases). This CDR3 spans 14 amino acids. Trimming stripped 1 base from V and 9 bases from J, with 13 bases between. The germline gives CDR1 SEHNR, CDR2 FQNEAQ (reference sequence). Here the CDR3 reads CASSLGGQGGEQFF. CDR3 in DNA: TGTGCCAGCAGCTTAGGGGGTCAGGGAGGTGAGCAGTTCTTC.

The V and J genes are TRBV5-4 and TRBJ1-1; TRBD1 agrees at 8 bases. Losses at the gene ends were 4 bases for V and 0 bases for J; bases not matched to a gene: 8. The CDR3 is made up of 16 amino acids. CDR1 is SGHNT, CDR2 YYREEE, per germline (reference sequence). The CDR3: CASSLGGQALNTEAFF. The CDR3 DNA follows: TGTGCCAGCAGCCTGGGGGGACAGGCCTTGAACACTGAAGCTTTCTTT.

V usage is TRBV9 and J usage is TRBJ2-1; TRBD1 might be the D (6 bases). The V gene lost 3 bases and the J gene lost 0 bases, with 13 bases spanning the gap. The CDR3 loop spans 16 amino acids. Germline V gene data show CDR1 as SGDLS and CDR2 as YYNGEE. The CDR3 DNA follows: TGTGCCAGCAGCGAGCTAGGGGGAAGCTCCTACAATGAGCAGTTCTTC. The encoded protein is CASSELGGSSYNEQFF.

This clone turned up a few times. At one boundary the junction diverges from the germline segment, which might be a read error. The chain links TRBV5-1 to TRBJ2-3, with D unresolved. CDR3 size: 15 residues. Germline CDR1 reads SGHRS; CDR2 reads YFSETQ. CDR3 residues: CSSSLQHPLPDTQYF. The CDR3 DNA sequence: TGCTCCAGCAGCTTACAGCACCCCCTCCCAGATACGCAGTATTTT. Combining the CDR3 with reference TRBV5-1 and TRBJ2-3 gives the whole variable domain KAGVTQTPRYLIKTRGQQVTLSCSPISGHRSVSWYQQTPGQGLQFLFEYFSETQRNKGNFPGRFSGRQFSNSRSEMNVSTLELGDSALYLCSSSLQHPLPDTQYFGPGTRLTVL.

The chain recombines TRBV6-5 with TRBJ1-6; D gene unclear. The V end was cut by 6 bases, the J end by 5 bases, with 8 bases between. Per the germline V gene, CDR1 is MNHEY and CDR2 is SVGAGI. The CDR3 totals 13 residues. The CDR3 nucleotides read TGTGCCAGCAGCGCGGTGGATAATTCACCCCTCCACTTT. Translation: CASSAVDNSPLHF.

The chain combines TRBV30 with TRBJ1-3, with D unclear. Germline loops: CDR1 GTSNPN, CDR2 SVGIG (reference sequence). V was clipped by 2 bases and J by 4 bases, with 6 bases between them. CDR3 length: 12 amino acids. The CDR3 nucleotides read TGTGCCTGGAGTCCGGGGGGAAACACCATATATTTT. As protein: CAWSPGGNTIYF.

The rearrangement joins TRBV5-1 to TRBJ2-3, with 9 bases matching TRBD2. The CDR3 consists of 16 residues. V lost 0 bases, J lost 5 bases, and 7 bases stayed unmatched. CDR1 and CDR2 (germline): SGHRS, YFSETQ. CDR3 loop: CASSLDFRRGGDTQYF. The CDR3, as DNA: TGCGCCAGCAGCTTGGATTTCCGGCGGGGGGGAGATACGCAGTATTTT.

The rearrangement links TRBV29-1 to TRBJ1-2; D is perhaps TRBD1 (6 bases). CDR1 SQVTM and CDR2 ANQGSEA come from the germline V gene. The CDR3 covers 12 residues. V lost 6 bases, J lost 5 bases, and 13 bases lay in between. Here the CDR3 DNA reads TGCAGCGTGGACGACAGGCTGTATGGCTACACCTTC. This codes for CSVDDRLYGYTF. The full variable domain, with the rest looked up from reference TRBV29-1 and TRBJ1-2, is SAVISQKPSRDICQRGTSLTIQCQVDSQVTMMFWYRQQPGQSLTLIATANQGSEATYESGFVIDKFPISRPNLTFSTLTVSNMSPEDSSIYLCSVDDRLYGYTFGSGTRLTVV.

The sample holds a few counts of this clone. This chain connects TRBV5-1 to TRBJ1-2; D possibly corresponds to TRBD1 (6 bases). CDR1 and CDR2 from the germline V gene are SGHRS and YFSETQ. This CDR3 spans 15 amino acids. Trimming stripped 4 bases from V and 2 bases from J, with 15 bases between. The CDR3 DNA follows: TGCGCCAGCAGCCCCGCCGGACAGACCAACTATGGCTACACCTTC. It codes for CASSPAGQTNYGYTF.

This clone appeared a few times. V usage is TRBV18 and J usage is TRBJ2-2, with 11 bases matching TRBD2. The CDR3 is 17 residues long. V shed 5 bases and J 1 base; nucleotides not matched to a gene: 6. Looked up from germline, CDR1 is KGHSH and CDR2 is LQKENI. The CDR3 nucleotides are TGTGCCAGCTCAACTTCTCTAGCGGGAGGGAACACCGGGGAGCTGTTTTTT. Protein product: CASSTSLAGGNTGELFF.

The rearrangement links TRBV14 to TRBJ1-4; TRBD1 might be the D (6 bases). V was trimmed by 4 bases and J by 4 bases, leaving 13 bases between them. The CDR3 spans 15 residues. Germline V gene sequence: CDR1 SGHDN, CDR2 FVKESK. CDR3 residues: CASSLGGLINEKLFF. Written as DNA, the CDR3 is TGTGCCAGCAGCCTCGGGGGGCTCATTAATGAAAAACTGTTTTTT.

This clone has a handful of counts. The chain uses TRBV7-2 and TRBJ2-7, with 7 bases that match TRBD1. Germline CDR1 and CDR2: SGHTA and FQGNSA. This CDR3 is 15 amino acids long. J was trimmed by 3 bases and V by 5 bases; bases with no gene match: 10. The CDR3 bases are TGTGCCAGCAGCATACGGGACAGTCACTTCTACGAGCAGTACTTC. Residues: CASSIRDSHFYEQYF.

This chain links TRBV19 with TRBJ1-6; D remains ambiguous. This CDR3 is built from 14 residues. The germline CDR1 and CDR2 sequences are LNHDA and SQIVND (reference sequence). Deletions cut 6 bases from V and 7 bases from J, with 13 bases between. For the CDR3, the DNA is TGTGCCAGTAGGCGAGCGGGATCCAATTCACCCCTCCACTTT. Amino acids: CASRRAGSNSPLHF. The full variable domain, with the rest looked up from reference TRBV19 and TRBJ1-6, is DGGITQSPKYLFRKEGQNVTLSCEQNLNHDAMYWYRQDPGQGLRLIYYSQIVNDFQKGDIAEGYSVSREKKESFPLTVTSAQKNPTAFYLCASRRAGSNSPLHFGNGTRLTVT.

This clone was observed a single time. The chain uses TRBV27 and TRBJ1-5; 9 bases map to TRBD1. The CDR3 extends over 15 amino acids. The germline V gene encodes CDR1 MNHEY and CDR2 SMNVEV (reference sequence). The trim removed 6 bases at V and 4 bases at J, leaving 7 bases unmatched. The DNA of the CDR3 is TGTGCCAGCAGGACAGGACAGGGGATAAATCAGCCCCAGCATTTT. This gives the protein CASRTGQGINQPQHF.

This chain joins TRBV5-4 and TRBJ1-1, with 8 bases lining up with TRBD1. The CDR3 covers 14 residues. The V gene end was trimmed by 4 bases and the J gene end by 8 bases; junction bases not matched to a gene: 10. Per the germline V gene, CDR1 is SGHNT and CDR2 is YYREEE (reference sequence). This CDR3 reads CASSPGGYPFEAFF. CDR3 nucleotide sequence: TGTGCCAGCAGCCCAGGGGGCTACCCGTTCGAAGCTTTCTTT.

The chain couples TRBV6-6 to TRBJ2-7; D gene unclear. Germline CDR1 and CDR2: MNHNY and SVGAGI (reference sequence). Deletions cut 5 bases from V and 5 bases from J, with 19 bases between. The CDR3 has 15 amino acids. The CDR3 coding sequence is TGTGCCAGCAGTCCGCGTCCTGCCCCGCAACACGAGCAGTACTTC. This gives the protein CASSPRPAPQHEQYF.

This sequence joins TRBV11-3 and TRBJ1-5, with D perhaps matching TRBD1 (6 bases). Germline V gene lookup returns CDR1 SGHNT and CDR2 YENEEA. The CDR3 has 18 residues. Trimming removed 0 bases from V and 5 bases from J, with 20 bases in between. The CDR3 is CASSLDRKRARGHQPQHF. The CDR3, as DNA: TGTGCCAGCAGCTTAGACAGGAAGAGGGCCAGGGGTCATCAGCCCCAGCATTTT.

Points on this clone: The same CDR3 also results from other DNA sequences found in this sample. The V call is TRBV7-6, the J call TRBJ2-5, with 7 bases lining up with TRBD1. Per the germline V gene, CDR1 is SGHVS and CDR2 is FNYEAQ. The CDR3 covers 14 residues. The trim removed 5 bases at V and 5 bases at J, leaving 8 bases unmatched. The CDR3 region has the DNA TGTGCCAGCAGCGTCACAGGGGTCCTTGAGACCCAGTACTTC. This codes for CASSVTGVLETQYF.

The CDR3 DNA sequence: TGCGCCAGCAGCTTGACCCCCAGCAGGGGGGCCACAGATACGCAGTATTTT. This translates into CASSLTPSRGATDTQYF. J is TRBJ2-3 and V is TRBV5-1; D perhaps matches TRBD1 (7 bases). Germline assignment: CDR1 SGHRS and CDR2 YFSETQ. The V and J ends lost 1 base and 2 bases respectively, with 17 bases between them. The CDR3 runs 17 residues. The complete variable domain, with remaining parts taken from reference TRBV5-1 and TRBJ2-3, reads KAGVTQTPRYLIKTRGQQVTLSCSPISGHRSVSWYQQTPGQGLQFLFEYFSETQRNKGNFPGRFSGRQFSNSRSEMNVSTLELGDSALYLCASSLTPSRGATDTQYFGPGTRLTVL.

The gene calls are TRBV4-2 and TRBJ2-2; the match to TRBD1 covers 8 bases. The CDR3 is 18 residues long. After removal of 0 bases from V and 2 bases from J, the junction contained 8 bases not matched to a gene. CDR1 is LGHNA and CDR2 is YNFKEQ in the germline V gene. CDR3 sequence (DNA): TGTGCCAGCAGCCAAGATCCCGGACAGGGTGTAAACACCGGGGAGCTGTTTTTT. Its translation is CASSQDPGQGVNTGELFF.

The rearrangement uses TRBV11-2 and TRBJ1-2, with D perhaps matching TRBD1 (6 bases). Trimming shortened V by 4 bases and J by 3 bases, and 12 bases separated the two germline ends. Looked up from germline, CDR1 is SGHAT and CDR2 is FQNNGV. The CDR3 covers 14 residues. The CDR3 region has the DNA TGTGCCAGCAGCTCGGGACAAGCGGACTATGGCTACACCTTC. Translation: CASSSGQADYGYTF. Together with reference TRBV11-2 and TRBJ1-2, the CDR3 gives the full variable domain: EAGVAQSPRYKIIEKRQSVAFWCNPISGHATLYWYQQILGQGPKLLIQFQNNGVVDDSQLPKDRFSAERLKGVDSTLKIQPAKLEDSAVYLCASSSGQADYGYTFGSGTRLTVV.

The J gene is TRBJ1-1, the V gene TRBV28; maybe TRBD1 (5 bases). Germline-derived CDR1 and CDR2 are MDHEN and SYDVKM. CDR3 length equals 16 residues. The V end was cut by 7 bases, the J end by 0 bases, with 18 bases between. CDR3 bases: TGTGCCAGCAAACTTCGGGACGGACTATTGAACACTGAAGCTTTCTTT. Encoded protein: CASKLRDGLLNTEAFF.

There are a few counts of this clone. The CDR3 loop is CASSLGARTEAFF. Written as DNA, the CDR3 is TGTGCCAGCAGCTTGGGGGCCCGGACTGAAGCTTTCTTT. The J gene is TRBJ1-1, the V gene TRBV7-3, with D possibly being TRBD1 (6 bases). The germline gives CDR1 SGHTA, CDR2 FQGTGA. With 3 bases removed from V and 5 bases from J, the gap between germline ends came to 10 bases. This CDR3 has 13 residues.

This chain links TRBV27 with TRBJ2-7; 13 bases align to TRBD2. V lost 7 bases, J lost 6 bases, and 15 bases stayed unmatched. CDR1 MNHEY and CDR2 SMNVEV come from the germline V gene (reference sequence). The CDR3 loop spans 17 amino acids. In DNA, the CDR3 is TGTGCCAGCAAGGAGGGAGCCGGGACTAGCGGGATTCGCGAGCAGTACTTC. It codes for CASKEGAGTSGIREQYF.

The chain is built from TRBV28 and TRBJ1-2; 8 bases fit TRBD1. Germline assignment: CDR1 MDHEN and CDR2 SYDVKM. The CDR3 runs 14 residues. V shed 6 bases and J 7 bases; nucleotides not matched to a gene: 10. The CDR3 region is CASRTTGVESGYTF. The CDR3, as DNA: TGTGCCAGCAGGACGACAGGGGTCGAGTCTGGCTACACCTTC.

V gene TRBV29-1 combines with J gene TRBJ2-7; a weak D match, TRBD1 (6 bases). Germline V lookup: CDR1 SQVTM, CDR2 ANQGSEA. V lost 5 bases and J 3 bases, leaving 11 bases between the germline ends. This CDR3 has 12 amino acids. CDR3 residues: CSVQDSYYEQYF. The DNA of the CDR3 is TGCAGCGTTCAGGACAGCTACTACGAGCAGTACTTC.